The next 6 T cell receptor beta chains were all read from a single sample in a study of T cell repertoires in cytomegalovirus infection. TCRdb reprocessed the reads with MiXCR, giving one entry per CDR3 protein. In the table there are around 140,000 distinct CDR3 sequences, approximately 5.9% of which are singletons. The sequencing input was PBMCs. The receptors come from a human donor in good health (CMV status not recorded). Some clones in this sample may be carry-over from other donors' samples.

This clonotype was observed a few times. The gene calls are TRBV7-9 and TRBJ2-1; D not resolved. The CDR3 loop spans 14 amino acids. Germline CDR1 reads SEHNR; CDR2 reads FQNEAQ (reference sequence). V gave up 3 bases and J gave up 4 bases, with 10 bases separating them. In nucleotides, the CDR3 is TGTGCCAGCAGCTTTCAGAATTTTTACAATGAGCAGTTCTTC. Translated: CASSFQNFYNEQFF.

This clonotype came up many times. J is TRBJ1-6 and V is TRBV4-2; D is unclear. This CDR3 region has 16 residues. Trimming removed 0 bases from V and 0 bases from J, with 6 bases in between. The germline gives CDR1 LGHNA, CDR2 YNFKEQ. In DNA form, the CDR3 reads TGTGCCAGCAGCCAAGATCCGTACTCCTATAATTCACCCCTCCACTTT. Its protein product is CASSQDPYSYNSPLHF.

This clonotype was seen many times. The chain links TRBV28 to TRBJ1-5; 11 bases agree with TRBD1. The germline V gene has CDR1 MDHEN and CDR2 SYDVKM. The V gene end was trimmed by 5 bases and the J gene end by 7 bases; junction bases not matched to a gene: 7. This CDR3 is 15 amino acids long. This CDR3 reads CASSPPGQGEQPQHF. DNA for the CDR3: TGTGCCAGCAGTCCCCCGGGACAGGGGGAACAGCCCCAGCATTTT. Together with reference TRBV28 and TRBJ1-5, the CDR3 gives the full variable domain: DVKVTQSSRYLVKRTGEKVFLECVQDMDHENMFWYRQDPGLGLRLIYFSYDVKMKEKGDIPEGYSVSREKKERFSLILESASTNQTSMYLCASSPPGQGEQPQHFGDGTRLSIL.

This clonotype came up a few times. CDR3 loop: CASSLISNTEAFF. CDR3 sequence (DNA): TGTGCCAGCAGCTTAATATCGAACACTGAAGCTTTCTTT. The genes are TRBV7-9 and TRBJ1-1; no firm D call. The CDR3 runs to 13 residues. CDR1 and CDR2 from the germline V gene are SEHNR and FQNEAQ (reference sequence). V was cut by 2 bases and J by 1 base, with 5 bases left in between.

This clonotype was seen ten or more times. The rearrangement uses TRBV7-2 and TRBJ1-1, with unresolved D. Germline assignment: CDR1 SGHTA and CDR2 FQGNSA. This CDR3 is built from 15 residues. V was clipped by 5 bases and J by 0 bases, with 13 bases between them. The DNA for the CDR3 is TGTGCCAGCAGCCCGAGACACCGACTGAACACTGAAGCTTTCTTT. Translating it yields CASSPRHRLNTEAFF.

The V call is TRBV7-2, the J call TRBJ1-4; no definite D call. Germline CDR1 reads SGHTA; CDR2 reads FQGNSA. With 1 base removed from V and 8 bases from J, the gap between germline ends came to 14 bases. The CDR3 covers 15 residues. The CDR3 nucleotides read TGTGCCAGCAGCTTAGATGGTGGGCGATGGGAAAAACTGTTTTTT. This encodes CASSLDGGRWEKLFF.